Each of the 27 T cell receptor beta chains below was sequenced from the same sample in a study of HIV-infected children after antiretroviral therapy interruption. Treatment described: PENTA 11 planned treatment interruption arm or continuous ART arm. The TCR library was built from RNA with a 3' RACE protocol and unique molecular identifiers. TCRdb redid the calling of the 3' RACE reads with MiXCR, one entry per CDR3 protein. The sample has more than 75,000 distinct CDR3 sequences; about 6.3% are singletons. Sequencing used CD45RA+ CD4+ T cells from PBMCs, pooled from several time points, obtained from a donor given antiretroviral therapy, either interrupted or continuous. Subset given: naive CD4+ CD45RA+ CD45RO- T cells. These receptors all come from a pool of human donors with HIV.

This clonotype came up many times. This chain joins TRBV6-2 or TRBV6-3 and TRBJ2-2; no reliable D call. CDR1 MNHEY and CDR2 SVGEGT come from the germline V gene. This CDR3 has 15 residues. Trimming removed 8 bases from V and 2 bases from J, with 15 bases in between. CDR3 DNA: TGTGCCAGCGGTAGAGCTTTTGTCAACACCGGGGAGCTGTTTTTT. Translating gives CASGRAFVNTGELFF.

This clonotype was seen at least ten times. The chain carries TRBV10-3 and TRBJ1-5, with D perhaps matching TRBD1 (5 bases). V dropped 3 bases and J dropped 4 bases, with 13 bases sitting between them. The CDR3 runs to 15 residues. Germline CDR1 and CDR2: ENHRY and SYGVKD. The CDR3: CAISDQWGPNQPQHF. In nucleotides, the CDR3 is TGTGCCATCAGTGATCAATGGGGCCCGAATCAGCCCCAGCATTTT.

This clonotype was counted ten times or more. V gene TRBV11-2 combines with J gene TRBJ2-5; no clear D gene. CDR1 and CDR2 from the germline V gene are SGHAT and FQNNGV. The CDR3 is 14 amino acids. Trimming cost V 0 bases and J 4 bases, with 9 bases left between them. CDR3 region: CASSLEGNSETQYF. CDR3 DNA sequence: TGTGCCAGCAGCTTAGAGGGGAATTCAGAGACCCAGTACTTC. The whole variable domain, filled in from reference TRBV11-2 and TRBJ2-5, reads EAGVAQSPRYKIIEKRQSVAFWCNPISGHATLYWYQQILGQGPKLLIQFQNNGVVDDSQLPKDRFSAERLKGVDSTLKIQPAKLEDSAVYLCASSLEGNSETQYFGPGTRLLVL.

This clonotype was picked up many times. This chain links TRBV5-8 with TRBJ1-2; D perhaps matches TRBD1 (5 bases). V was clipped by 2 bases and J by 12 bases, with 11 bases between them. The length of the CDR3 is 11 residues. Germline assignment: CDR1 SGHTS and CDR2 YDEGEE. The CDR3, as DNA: TGTGCCAGCAGCTTAGGCAGGGTCCACACCTTC. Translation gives CASSLGRVHTF.

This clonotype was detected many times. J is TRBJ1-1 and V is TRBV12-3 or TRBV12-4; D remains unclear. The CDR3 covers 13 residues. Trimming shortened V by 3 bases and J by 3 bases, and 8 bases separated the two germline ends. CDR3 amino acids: CASSFSRDTEAFF. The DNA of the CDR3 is TGTGCCAGCAGTTTCTCGAGGGACACTGAAGCTTTCTTT.

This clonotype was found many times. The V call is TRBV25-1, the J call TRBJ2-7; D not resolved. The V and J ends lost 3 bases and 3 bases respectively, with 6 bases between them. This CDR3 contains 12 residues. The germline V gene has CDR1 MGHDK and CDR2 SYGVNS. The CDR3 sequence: CASSDLVYEQYF. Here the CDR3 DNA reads TGTGCCAGCAGTGATTTAGTCTACGAGCAGTACTTC.

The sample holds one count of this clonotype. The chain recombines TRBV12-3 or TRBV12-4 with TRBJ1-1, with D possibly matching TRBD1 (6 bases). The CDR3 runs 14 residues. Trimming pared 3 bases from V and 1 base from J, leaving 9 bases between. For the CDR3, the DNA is TGTGCCAGCAGTTTGGGGGCAGAGAACACTGAAGCTTTCTTT. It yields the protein CASSLGAENTEAFF.

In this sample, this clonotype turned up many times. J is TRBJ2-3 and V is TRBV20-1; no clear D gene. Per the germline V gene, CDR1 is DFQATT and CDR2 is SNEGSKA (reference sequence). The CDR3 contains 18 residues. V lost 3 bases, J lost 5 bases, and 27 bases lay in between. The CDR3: CSARAPLRSRNIGDTQYF. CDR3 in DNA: TGCAGTGCTAGGGCCCCGCTAAGAAGTCGGAATATCGGAGATACGCAGTATTTT.

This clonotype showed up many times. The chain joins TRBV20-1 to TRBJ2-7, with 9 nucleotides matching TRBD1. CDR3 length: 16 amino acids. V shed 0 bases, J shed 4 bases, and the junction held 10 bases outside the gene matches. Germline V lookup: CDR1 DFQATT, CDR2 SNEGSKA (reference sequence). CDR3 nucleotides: TGCAGTGCTAGAGACCCAACCGGGACAGGGCCTTACGAGCAGTACTTC. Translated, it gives CSARDPTGTGPYEQYF.

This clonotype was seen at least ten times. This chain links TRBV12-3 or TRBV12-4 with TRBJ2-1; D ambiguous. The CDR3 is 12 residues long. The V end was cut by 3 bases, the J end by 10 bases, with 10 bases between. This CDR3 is CASSFLMWEQFF. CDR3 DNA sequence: TGTGCCAGCAGTTTTCTGATGTGGGAGCAGTTCTTC.

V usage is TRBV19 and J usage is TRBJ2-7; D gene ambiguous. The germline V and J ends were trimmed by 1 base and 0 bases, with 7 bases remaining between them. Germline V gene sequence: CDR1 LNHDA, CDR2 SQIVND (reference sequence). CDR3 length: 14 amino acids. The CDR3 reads CASSIGAGSYEQYF. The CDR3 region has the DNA TGTGCCAGTAGTATAGGGGCCGGCTCCTACGAGCAGTACTTC.

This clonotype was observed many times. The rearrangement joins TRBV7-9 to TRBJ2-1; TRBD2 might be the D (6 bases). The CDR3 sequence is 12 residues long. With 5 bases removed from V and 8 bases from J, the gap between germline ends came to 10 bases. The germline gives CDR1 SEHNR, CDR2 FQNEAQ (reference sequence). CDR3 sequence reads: CASSHTGDEQFF. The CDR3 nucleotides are TGTGCCAGCAGCCACACGGGGGATGAGCAGTTCTTC.

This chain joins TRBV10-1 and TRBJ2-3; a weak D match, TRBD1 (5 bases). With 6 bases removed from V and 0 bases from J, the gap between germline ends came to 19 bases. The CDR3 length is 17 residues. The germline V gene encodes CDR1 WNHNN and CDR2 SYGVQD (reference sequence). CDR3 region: CASSRGLTASSTDTQYF. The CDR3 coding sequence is TGCGCCAGCAGCCGTGGGTTGACAGCATCTAGCACAGATACGCAGTATTTT.

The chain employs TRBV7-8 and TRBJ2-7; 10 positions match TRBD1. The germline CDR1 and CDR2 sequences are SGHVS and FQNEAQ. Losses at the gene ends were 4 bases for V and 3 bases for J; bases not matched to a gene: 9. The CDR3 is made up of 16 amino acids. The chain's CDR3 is CASSSNPGQGNYEQYF. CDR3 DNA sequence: TGTGCCAGCAGCTCAAATCCGGGACAGGGGAACTACGAGCAGTACTTC.

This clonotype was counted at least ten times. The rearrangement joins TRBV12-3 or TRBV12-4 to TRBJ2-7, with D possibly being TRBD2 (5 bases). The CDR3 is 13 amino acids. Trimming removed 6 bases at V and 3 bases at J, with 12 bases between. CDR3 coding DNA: TGTGCCAGCAGCCCGAGGGTCTACTACGAGCAGTACTTC. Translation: CASSPRVYYEQYF.

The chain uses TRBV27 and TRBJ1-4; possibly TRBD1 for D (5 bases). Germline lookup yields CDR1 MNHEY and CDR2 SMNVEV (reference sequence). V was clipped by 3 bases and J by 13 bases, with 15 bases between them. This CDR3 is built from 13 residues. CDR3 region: CASSLGPGFRLFF. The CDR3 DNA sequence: TGTGCCAGCAGTTTGGGGCCTGGTTTCAGACTGTTTTTT.

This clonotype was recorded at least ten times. CDR3 amino acids: CASSIPYRDTELGYTF. The CDR3 nucleotides read TGTGCCAGTAGTATACCGTACCGGGACACTGAGCTTGGCTACACCTTC. The V call is TRBV19, the J call TRBJ1-2; D might be TRBD1 (6 bases). CDR3 length equals 16 residues. Germline V CDR1 and CDR2: LNHDA, SQIVND (reference sequence). Deletions cut 2 bases from V and 7 bases from J, with 20 bases between.

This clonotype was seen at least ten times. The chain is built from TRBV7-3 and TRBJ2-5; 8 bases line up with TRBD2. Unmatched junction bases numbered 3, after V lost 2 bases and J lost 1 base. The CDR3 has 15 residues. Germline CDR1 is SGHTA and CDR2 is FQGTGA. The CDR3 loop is CASSLAGGIQETQYF. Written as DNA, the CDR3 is TGTGCCAGCAGCTTAGCGGGGGGCATCCAAGAGACCCAGTACTTC.

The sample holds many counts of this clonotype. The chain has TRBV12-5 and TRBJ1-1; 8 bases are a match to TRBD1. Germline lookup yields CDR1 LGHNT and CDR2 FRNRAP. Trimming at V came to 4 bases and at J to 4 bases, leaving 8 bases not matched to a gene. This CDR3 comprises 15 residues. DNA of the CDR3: TGTGCTAGTGGTTCCCCGACAGGGGACGGCACTGAAGCTTTCTTT. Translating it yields CASGSPTGDGTEAFF.

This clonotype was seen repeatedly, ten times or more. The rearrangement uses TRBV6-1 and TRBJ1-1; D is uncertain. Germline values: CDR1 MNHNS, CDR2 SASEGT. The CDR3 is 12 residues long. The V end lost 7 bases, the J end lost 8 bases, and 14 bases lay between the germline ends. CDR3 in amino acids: CASTRRTLEAFF. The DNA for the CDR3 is TGTGCCAGCACACGGAGAACACTAGAAGCTTTCTTT.

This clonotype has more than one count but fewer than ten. The CDR3 DNA sequence: TGTGCCTGGGCGATGCTACCCGTTGGAAACACCATATATTTT. Translating gives CAWAMLPVGNTIYF. The V gene is TRBV30, the J gene TRBJ1-3; no definite D call. Germline V gene lookup returns CDR1 GTSNPN and CDR2 SVGIG (reference sequence). V was cut by 5 bases and J by 3 bases, with 14 bases left in between. This CDR3 spans 14 amino acids.

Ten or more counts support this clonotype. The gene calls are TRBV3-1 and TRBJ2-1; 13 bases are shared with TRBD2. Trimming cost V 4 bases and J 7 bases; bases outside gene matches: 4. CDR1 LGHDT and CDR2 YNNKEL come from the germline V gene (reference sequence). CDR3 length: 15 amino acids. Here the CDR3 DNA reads TGTGCCAGCAGCCTCACTAGCGGGAGGGGGAATGAGCAGTTCTTC. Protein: CASSLTSGRGNEQFF.

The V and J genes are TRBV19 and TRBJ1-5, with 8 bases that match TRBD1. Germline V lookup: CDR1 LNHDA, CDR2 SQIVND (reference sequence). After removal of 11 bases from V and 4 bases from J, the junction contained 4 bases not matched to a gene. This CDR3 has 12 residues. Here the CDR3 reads CASTGGNQPQHF. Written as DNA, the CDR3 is TGTGCCTCTACAGGGGGAAATCAGCCCCAGCATTTT.

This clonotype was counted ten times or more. CDR3 residues: CASSDQGNYGYTF. Here the CDR3 DNA reads TGTGCCAGCAGTGATCAGGGAAACTATGGCTACACCTTC. This chain connects TRBV2 to TRBJ1-2; D is possibly TRBD1 (5 bases). The CDR3 runs 13 residues. Germline V gene sequence: CDR1 SNHLY, CDR2 FYNNEI. Trimming took 3 bases from V and 2 from J, leaving 7 bases between them.

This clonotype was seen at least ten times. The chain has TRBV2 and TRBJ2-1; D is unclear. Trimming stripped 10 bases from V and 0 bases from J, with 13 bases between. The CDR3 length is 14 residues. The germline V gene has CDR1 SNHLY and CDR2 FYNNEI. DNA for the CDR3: TGTGCCACCCATCAGGACGTCTCCTACAATGAGCAGTTCTTC. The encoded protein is CATHQDVSYNEQFF.

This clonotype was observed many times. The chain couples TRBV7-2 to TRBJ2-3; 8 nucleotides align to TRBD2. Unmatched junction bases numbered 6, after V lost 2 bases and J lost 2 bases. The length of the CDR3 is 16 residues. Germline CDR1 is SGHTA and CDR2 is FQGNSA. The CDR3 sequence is CASSLISGEPTDTQYF. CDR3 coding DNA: TGTGCCAGCAGCTTAATTAGCGGGGAACCCACAGATACGCAGTATTTT.

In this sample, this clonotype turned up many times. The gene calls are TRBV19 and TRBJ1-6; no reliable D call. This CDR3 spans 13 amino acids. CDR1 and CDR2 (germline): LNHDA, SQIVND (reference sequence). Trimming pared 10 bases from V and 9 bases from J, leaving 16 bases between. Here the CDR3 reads CATQRKIGSPLHF. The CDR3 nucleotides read TGTGCCACCCAGCGGAAGATCGGTTCACCCCTCCACTTT.